Presented here are 28 T cell receptor beta chains from one specimen sequenced in a study of blood T cells in healthy people across ages. Next came a second PCR, run for about 7 to 12 cycles, which used a sample-barcoded 5' primer along with a J-beta primer mix. Using its own MiXCR run on the 5' RACE reads, TCRdb lists one record per CDR3 protein. The sample includes some 800,000 distinct CDR3 sequences, roughly 44% seen only once; the top ten take roughly 18%. Sequenced material: blood. Receptors originate from a man aged 55-75 years in good health.

The chain recombines TRBV12-3 or TRBV12-4 with TRBJ2-5; 14 positions match TRBD2. J was trimmed by 5 bases and V by 7 bases; bases with no gene match: 6. CDR3 length: 15 amino acids. The CDR3, as DNA: TGTGCCAGCAATGACAGACTAGCGGGGGGGGAGACCCAGTACTTC. This sequence encodes CASNDRLAGGETQYF.

J is TRBJ2-7 and V is TRBV7-2; D perhaps matches TRBD2 (6 bases). The CDR3 totals 12 residues. V was cut by 1 base and J by 9 bases, with 10 bases left in between. CDR1 is SGHTA and CDR2 is FQGNSA in the germline V gene. The CDR3 nucleotides read TGTGCCAGCAGCTTAGTGGAGGGGACGCAGTACTTC. The encoded protein is CASSLVEGTQYF.

This clonotype showed up many times. This chain uses TRBV20-1 with TRBJ2-1; D gene ambiguous. The CDR3 is 14 amino acids. The V gene lost 4 bases and the J gene lost 5 bases, with 15 bases spanning the gap. CDR1 is DFQATT, CDR2 SNEGSKA, per germline (reference sequence). CDR3 nucleotides: TGCAGTGCTATCCTTCAGACGGGTAACAATGAGCAGTTCTTC. Translated: CSAILQTGNNEQFF.

The CDR3 here is CASSWATNEQFF. The DNA for the CDR3 is TGTGCCAGCAGTTGGGCGACCAATGAGCAGTTCTTC. This rearrangement joins TRBV12-3 or TRBV12-4 to TRBJ2-1, with D unresolved. The CDR3 length is 12 residues. Trimming left V 4 bases short and J 6 bases short, with 7 bases between.

This chain joins TRBV6-1 and TRBJ1-6, with TRBD1 as a possible D gene (5 bases). CDR1 and CDR2 (germline): MNHNS, SASEGT. The CDR3 is made up of 15 amino acids. V was cut by 7 bases and J by 1 base, with 11 bases left in between. The DNA of the CDR3 is TGTGCCAGCAAGGGCGGGGGTTCCTATAATTCACCCCTCCACTTT. Translation: CASKGGGSYNSPLHF.

J is TRBJ2-3 and V is TRBV7-9; D gene uncertain. The CDR3 length is 14 residues. CDR1 and CDR2 from the germline V gene are SEHNR and FQNEAQ (reference sequence). V was shortened by 5 bases and J by 2 bases, with 11 bases between the two germline ends. Written as DNA, the CDR3 is TGTGCCAGCAGCGACATGGGATCCACAGATACGCAGTATTTT. Encoded protein: CASSDMGSTDTQYF.

The genes are TRBV2 and TRBJ1-5; D gene ambiguous. The CDR3 consists of 15 residues. The V gene lost 5 bases and the J gene lost 9 bases, with 20 bases spanning the gap. The germline CDR1 and CDR2 sequences are SNHLY and FYNNEI. The CDR3 loop is CASSLGSSGASPQHF. The CDR3 nucleotides read TGTGCCAGCAGTCTGGGTTCCTCGGGCGCTTCGCCCCAGCATTTT.

The sample holds a few counts of this clonotype. The rearrangement joins TRBV7-2 to TRBJ2-7; D possibly uses TRBD1 or TRBD2 (5 bases each). V lost 5 bases to trimming and J lost 7 bases, with 21 bases between them. CDR3 length: 15 amino acids. Germline-derived CDR1 and CDR2 are SGHTA and FQGNSA. As DNA, the CDR3 is TGTGCCAGCAGCCCCCTCTCGGTCCCTGGGGGTGAGCAGTACTTC. Its protein is CASSPLSVPGGEQYF.

The chain has TRBV4-3 and TRBJ2-1; TRBD2 matches at 8 bases. The closer fit of TRBJ2-7 to the DNA end suggests the J call may be wrong. This CDR3 has 16 amino acids. Germline V gene lookup returns CDR1 LGHNA and CDR2 YSLEER. The chain's CDR3 is CASSQDRGGSYNEQYF. CDR3 in DNA: TGCGCCAGCAGCCAAGATCGGGGGGGCTCCTACAATGAGCAGTACTTC.

In this sample, this clonotype turned up a few times. The V gene is TRBV6-1, the J gene TRBJ2-1; no firm D call. The CDR3 is 13 residues long. CDR1 MNHNS and CDR2 SASEGT come from the germline V gene. V dropped 6 bases and J dropped 5 bases, with 11 bases sitting between them. For the CDR3, the DNA is TGTGCCAGCAGGAGCGAAACGGACAATGAGCAGTTCTTC. This codes for CASRSETDNEQFF.

The gene calls are TRBV29-1 and TRBJ2-5, with D perhaps TRBD2 (5 bases). Trimming removed 7 bases at V and 2 bases at J, with 14 bases between. The CDR3 sequence is 13 residues long. Germline-derived CDR1 and CDR2 are SQVTM and ANQGSEA. As DNA, the CDR3 is TGCAGCGGGGCGGGTCGAAATCAAGAGACCCAGTACTTC. This translates into CSGAGRNQETQYF.

This chain uses TRBV28 with TRBJ2-7; either TRBD1 or TRBD2 may fit D (5 bases each). The CDR3 length is 12 residues. CDR1 and CDR2 from the germline V gene are MDHEN and SYDVKM. The V end was cut by 7 bases, the J end by 6 bases, with 13 bases between. The DNA for the CDR3 is TGTGCCAGCACAGGACCGGGGCTCGAGCAGTACTTC. Encoded protein: CASTGPGLEQYF.

This clonotype was picked up many times. The chain couples TRBV29-1 to TRBJ2-3; no definite D call. This CDR3 has 13 residues. CDR1 SQVTM and CDR2 ANQGSEA come from the germline V gene. Trimming cost V 3 bases and J 1 base, with 8 bases left between them. The CDR3 protein is CSVEAQGTDTQYF. CDR3 bases: TGCAGCGTTGAGGCTCAGGGCACAGATACGCAGTATTTT.

V is TRBV27 and J is TRBJ2-1; TRBD2 agrees at 13 bases. The CDR3 spans 17 residues. Germline lookup yields CDR1 MNHEY and CDR2 SMNVEV (reference sequence). The ends lost 5 bases at V and 6 bases at J; junction bases unmatched: 10. The CDR3 DNA reads as TGTGCCAGCAGTCCTCCCGATGGACTAGCGGGGGCCAATGAGCAGTTCTTC. Translated, it gives CASSPPDGLAGANEQFF.

This clonotype turned up a few times. The chain uses TRBV10-3 and TRBJ1-2; D uncertain. The CDR3 sequence is 12 residues long. V gave up 4 bases and J gave up 0 bases, with 3 bases separating them. The germline V gene encodes CDR1 ENHRY and CDR2 SYGVKD. CDR3 nucleotides: TGTGCCATCAGTGGGACTAACTATGGCTACACCTTC. This translates into CAISGTNYGYTF.

V gene TRBV6-2 or TRBV6-3 combines with J gene TRBJ1-2; D gene ambiguous. This CDR3 has 17 residues. Germline-derived CDR1 and CDR2 are MNHEY and SVGEGT. The germline V and J ends were trimmed by 6 bases and 1 base, with 21 bases remaining between them. CDR3 DNA sequence: TGTGCCAGCAGGGGAAGTCTCGGGAACCTCTTTAACTATGGCTACACCTTC. The encoded protein is CASRGSLGNLFNYGYTF.

This clonotype was seen a few times. This chain connects TRBV4-3 to TRBJ1-1; D ambiguous. This CDR3 contains 15 residues. Germline values: CDR1 LGHNA, CDR2 YSLEER. The V gene lost 0 bases and the J gene lost 1 base, with 9 bases spanning the gap. The CDR3 nucleotides read TGCGCCAGCAGCCAAGATGGAGTTTGGAACACTGAAGCTTTCTTT. It specifies CASSQDGVWNTEAFF.

Notes on this clonotype: A much more abundant neighbour one base away suggests this may be a read error. The V call is TRBV4-3, the J call TRBJ2-1, with 10 bases fitting TRBD2. Germline values: CDR1 LGHNA, CDR2 YSLEER. The CDR3 is 18 residues long. As DNA, the CDR3 is TGCGCCTGCAGCCAAGACGGGGGGAGCGGGAGGGGTTACAATGAGCAGTTCTTC. It translates to CACSQDGGSGRGYNEQFF.

This clonotype turned up a few times. V usage is TRBV7-2 and J usage is TRBJ2-7, with D unresolved. Germline V lookup: CDR1 SGHTA, CDR2 FQGNSA. This CDR3 spans 15 amino acids. With 0 bases removed from V and 3 bases from J, the gap between germline ends came to 12 bases. The CDR3 reads CASSLASDGLYEQYF. In DNA form, the CDR3 reads TGTGCCAGCAGCTTAGCTAGTGACGGGCTCTACGAGCAGTACTTC.

The chain joins TRBV18 to TRBJ1-2; no reliable D call. The germline V and J ends were trimmed by 2 bases and 6 bases, with 13 bases remaining between them. The CDR3 loop spans 14 amino acids. Germline loops: CDR1 KGHSH, CDR2 LQKENI. CDR3 nucleotide sequence: TGTGCCAGCTCACCAATCACTGATTCCGATGGCTACACCTTC. Translated: CASSPITDSDGYTF.

The rearrangement links TRBV20-1 to TRBJ2-3; 12 bases line up with TRBD2. This CDR3 is built from 17 residues. The ends lost 0 bases at V and 7 bases at J; junction bases unmatched: 11. Germline loops: CDR1 DFQATT, CDR2 SNEGSKA (reference sequence). The CDR3 protein is CSARDPGLAGINNTQYF. In DNA, the CDR3 is TGCAGTGCTAGAGATCCAGGACTAGCGGGGATCAACAATACGCAGTATTTT.

This clonotype was observed a few times. The CDR3 sequence is CASSLWGMETQYF. The CDR3 coding sequence is TGTGCCAGCAGCTTATGGGGAATGGAGACCCAGTACTTC. V is TRBV7-2 and J is TRBJ2-5; D remains unclear. Looked up from germline, CDR1 is SGHTA and CDR2 is FQGNSA. V was clipped by 2 bases and J by 5 bases, with 9 bases between them. The CDR3 sequence is 13 residues long.

The chain carries TRBV7-2 and TRBJ2-7; 13 bases are a match to TRBD2. Trimming at V came to 5 bases and at J to 2 bases, leaving 6 bases not matched to a gene. This CDR3 is built from 16 residues. Germline CDR1 and CDR2: SGHTA and FQGNSA. CDR3 nucleotides: TGTGCCAGCAGCCAACTAGCGGGGGGGTTTCCCTACGAGCAGTACTTC. Its translation: CASSQLAGGFPYEQYF.

The chain has TRBV5-1 and TRBJ2-3, with TRBD1 matching over 7 bases. In germline, CDR1 is SGHRS, CDR2 YFSETQ. V shed 4 bases and J 2 bases; nucleotides not matched to a gene: 10. The CDR3 is 16 amino acids. The CDR3 DNA reads as TGCGCCAGCAGCGCGATCGGGACAGTACTCACAGATACGCAGTATTTT. Its protein is CASSAIGTVLTDTQYF.

This chain links TRBV20-1 with TRBJ2-7; D tentatively fits TRBD1 or TRBD2 (5 bases each). The CDR3 sequence is 13 residues long. V lost 4 bases and J 3 bases, leaving 13 bases between the germline ends. The V gene's germline CDR1 is DFQATT and CDR2 SNEGSKA (reference sequence). The CDR3 bases are TGCAGTGCTACTCCGGGGCTCAACTACGAGCAGTACTTC. Translated, it gives CSATPGLNYEQYF.

The rearrangement uses TRBV6-6 and TRBJ2-1; a possible D gene is TRBD1 (6 bases). Trimming took 6 bases from V and 5 from J, leaving 17 bases between them. The CDR3 is 15 amino acids. Looked up from germline, CDR1 is MNHNY and CDR2 is SVGAGI (reference sequence). This CDR3 reads CASRDAGSGDNEQFF. CDR3 nucleotide sequence: TGTGCCAGCAGAGATGCTGGGTCAGGGGACAATGAGCAGTTCTTC.

A few counts support this clonotype. The chain joins TRBV12-3 or TRBV12-4 to TRBJ2-5; 9 bases agree with TRBD2. This CDR3 region has 15 residues. Germline trimming cut 7 bases from V and 3 bases from J; bases unmatched to any gene: 9. The CDR3 nucleotides are TGTGCCAGCACCCTTGGGACTAGCTATAAAGAGACCCAGTACTTC. Residues: CASTLGTSYKETQYF.

V is TRBV20-1 and J is TRBJ2-5; 13 nucleotides line up with TRBD2. The CDR3 is made up of 14 amino acids. CDR1 is DFQATT, CDR2 SNEGSKA, per germline (reference sequence). The ends lost 4 bases at V and 6 bases at J; junction bases unmatched: 5. The chain's CDR3 is CSAKGLAGLKTQYF. The CDR3 DNA sequence: TGCAGTGCTAAGGGACTAGCGGGGCTCAAGACCCAGTACTTC.